This T cell receptor beta chain was found in a study of T cells in Graves' hyperthyroidism and ophthalmopathy. Overall study results and limits: Most clonotypes expanded in the thyroid (above 0.001) were also present in blood. For ophthalmopathy, model prediction preceded onset by a median 6.5 months. A model using 13 V-J features told ophthalmopathy apart from stable hyperthyroidism.

It was RNA transcripts that yielded the amplified TCR beta CDR3 regions. The HTBI primer set was used in a first-round RT-PCR of the TCR CDR3. One entry per CDR3 protein, called by TCRdb with MiXCR from the multiplex PCR reads. The sample shows 300,000 to 400,000 distinct CDR3 sequences, roughly 18% of them seen only once. V gave up 2 bases and J gave up 0 bases; unmatched junction bases: 2. This CDR3 has 15 amino acids. The V gene's germline CDR1 is MNHEY and CDR2 SMNVEV (reference sequence). Subjects with ophthalmopathy showed a Clinical Activity Score no lower than 3, a NOSPECS grade no lower than 4, and a duration shorter than 3 months. In the case of this clonotype: Its specificity is unknown.

The receptor was isolated from a young man with Graves' ophthalmopathy. V is TRBV27 and J is TRBJ1-2; 8 nucleotides agree with TRBD1. The sequencing input was blood. CDR3 region: CASSLRTGTNYGYTF. The CDR3 DNA reads as TGTGCCAGCAGTTTAAGGACAGGGACTAACTATGGCTACACCTTC.